This T cell receptor (beta chain) was sequenced during a study of tumor-infiltrating lymphocytes in primary liver carcinoma. Study-level points and caveats: Tumor-adjacent and tumor-blood pairs shared a smaller degree of overlap than tumor region pairs.

Remarks on this clonotype: Its antigen is unknown. The junction and the germline gene differ at one end; a read error may be behind it.

Production of TCR beta cDNA used 500 ng total RNA together with a constant-region primer. Slightly modified ARM-PCR, run as three nested multiplex PCR rounds, produced the TCR beta libraries. With TRBV1-TRBV30 forward primers and a C-beta reverse primer, the first two PCR rounds were run for roughly 10 cycles each. TCRdb reanalysed the multiplex PCR reads using MiXCR and keeps one entry per CDR3 protein. The sample has 150,000 to 200,000 distinct CDR3 sequences, 70% to 90% seen once. Co-extraction yielded RNA and DNA from 20-30 mg of unsorted bulk tissue. This CDR3 spans 15 amino acids. CDR1 is MDHEN and CDR2 is SYDVKM in the germline V gene.

The V call is TRBV28, the J call TRBJ2-7; no clear D gene. The TCR was taken from a man in his forties or fifties with primary liver carcinoma and hepatitis B virus infection. The material sequenced was tumor tissue from primary liver carcinoma. The DNA of the CDR3 is TGTGCCAGCAGTTTATGGTACAGCCGCTCCTACGAGCACTACTTC. This encodes CASSLWYSRSYEHYF.